The present TCR beta chain was sequenced within a study of blood T cell repertoires in COVID-19. Original processing notes: For nucleated cells, counts were estimated from reference gene primer amplification. Clones were sequenced by immunoSEQ multiplex PCR, and TCRdb holds only the in-frame ones, with some missing. D and trimming come from the DNA, and the V and J calls and clone size come from that table. The sample consists of around 45,000 clones, 69% of them appearing once. Germline CDR1 is KGHDR and CDR2 is SFDVKD. This CDR3 spans 16 amino acids. J gave up 5 bases and V 5 bases, and 11 bases lay outside the gene matches.

This clonotype was obtained from a man at least 80 years old with acute or convalescent COVID-19. The rearrangement joins TRBV24-1 to TRBJ2-5, with 9 positions matching TRBD2. Sequencing input: peripheral blood. In DNA form, the CDR3 reads TGTGCCACCAGTGTCGGTAGCGGGGGTAGGGGGGAGACCCAGTACTTC. Protein sequence: CATSVGSGGRGETQYF.